The sample holds a few counts of the clone carrying this TCR beta chain. Its antigen is undetermined. This sample stems from a study of T-cell reconstitution after alpha-beta-depleted transplantation in children. Whole-study findings and limits: Most T-cell counts and diversity one year after the transplant came from T cells that were newly produced. After transplant, at about two months, alpha-beta T cells were reportedly derived from several hundred expanded graft clones.

For TCRbeta, the library was prepared with unique molecular identifiers. TCRdb redid the calling of the PCR reads with MiXCR, one entry per CDR3 protein. The sample shows 500,000 to 650,000 distinct CDR3 sequences, roughly 13% of them seen only once. Germline V lookup: CDR1 SGHTA, CDR2 FQGNSA. V was trimmed by 5 bases and J by 1 base, leaving 16 bases between them. This CDR3 has 16 amino acids. The specimen was PBMCs, mostly from graft donor cells, collected 360 days after TCRalphabeta/CD19-depleted stem cell transplant. The genes are TRBV7-2 and TRBJ2-3; D unclear. The sequence derives from a male patient aged 10 to 17 who had a stem cell transplant for acute myeloid leukemia, so the T cells may come from the graft donor. The CDR3 DNA sequence: TGTGCCAGCAGCCAGGCTTTAAGTACTGGCACAGATACGCAGTATTTT. Translation gives CASSQALSTGTDTQYF.